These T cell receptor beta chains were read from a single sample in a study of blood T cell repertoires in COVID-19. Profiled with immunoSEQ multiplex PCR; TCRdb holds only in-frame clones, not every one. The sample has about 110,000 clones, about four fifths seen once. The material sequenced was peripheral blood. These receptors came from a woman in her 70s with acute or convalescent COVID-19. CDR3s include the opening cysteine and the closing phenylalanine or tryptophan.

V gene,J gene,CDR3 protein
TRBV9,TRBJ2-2,CASSERGTVGTGELFF
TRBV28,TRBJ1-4,CASSFYMGGTGTGEKLFF
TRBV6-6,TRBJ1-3,CASNRASVSGNTIYF
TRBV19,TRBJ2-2,CASSVDRANTGELFF
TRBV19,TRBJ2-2,CASSPTVGGGTGELFF
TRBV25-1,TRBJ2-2,CASIGQSPANTGELFF
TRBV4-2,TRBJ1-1,CASSQDGQGRRAFF
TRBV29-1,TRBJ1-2,CSVEDNRGGGYTF
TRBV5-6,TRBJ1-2,CASSLDRAGGYTF
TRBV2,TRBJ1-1,CASSAQGLGFEAFF
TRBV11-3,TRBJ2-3,CASSLMAGVDTQYF
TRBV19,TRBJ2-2,CASSLLAGRDTGELFF
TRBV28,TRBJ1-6,CASISGDYNSPLHF
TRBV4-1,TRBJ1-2,CASSQVVKGRNYGYTF
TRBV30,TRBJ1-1,CAWRQGFGSAFF
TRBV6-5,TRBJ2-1,CASSPPGLKQFF
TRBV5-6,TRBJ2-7,CASSLGFGLVSPEQYF
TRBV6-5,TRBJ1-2,CASSYSGQDYGYTF
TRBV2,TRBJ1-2,CASRPIDNNRGYGYTF
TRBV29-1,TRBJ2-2,CSVRGASGELFF
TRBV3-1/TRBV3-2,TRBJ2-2,CASSLIAANELFF
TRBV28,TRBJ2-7,CASSPGTLSYEQYF
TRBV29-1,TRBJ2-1,CSGSWSSYNEQFF
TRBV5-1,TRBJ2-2,CASAVLAANTGELFF
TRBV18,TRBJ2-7,CASSGTGRNEQYF
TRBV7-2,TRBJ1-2,CASSPSNVAGGYGYTF
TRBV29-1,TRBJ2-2,CSVDPGSRTGELFF
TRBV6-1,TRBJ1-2,CASSDDRGPINYGYTF
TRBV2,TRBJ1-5,CASRSTGGRQPQHF
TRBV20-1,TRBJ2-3,CSAAEDTQYF
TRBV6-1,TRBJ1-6,CASSEWAENSPLHF
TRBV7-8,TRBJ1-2,CASSSGTGLVYGYTF
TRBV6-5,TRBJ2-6,CASRSGVGANVLTF
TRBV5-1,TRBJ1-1,CASSFRDRGLRVAFF
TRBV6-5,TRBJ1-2,CASRDRTTNYGYTF
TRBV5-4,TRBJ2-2,CASSLGGRGTGELFF
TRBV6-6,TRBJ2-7,CASSYWQAGGGEQYF
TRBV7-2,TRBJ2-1,CASSLQQTNEQFF
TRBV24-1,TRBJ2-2,CATSGGRRVGGELFF
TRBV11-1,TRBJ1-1,CASSFCDRGCAAFF
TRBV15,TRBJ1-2,CATSRDSGTHGYTF
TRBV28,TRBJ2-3,CASSSPSGSTDTQYF
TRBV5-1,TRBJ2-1,CASTPLATYNEQFF
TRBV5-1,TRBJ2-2,CASSSFGELFF
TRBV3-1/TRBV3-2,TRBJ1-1,CASSLRRMNTEAFF
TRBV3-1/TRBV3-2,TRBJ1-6,CASSQGRATLHF
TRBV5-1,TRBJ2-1,CASSLASDRGVF
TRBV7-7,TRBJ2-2,CASSLPTGSGTGELFF
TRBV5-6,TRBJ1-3,CASSSRQGKPGNTIYF